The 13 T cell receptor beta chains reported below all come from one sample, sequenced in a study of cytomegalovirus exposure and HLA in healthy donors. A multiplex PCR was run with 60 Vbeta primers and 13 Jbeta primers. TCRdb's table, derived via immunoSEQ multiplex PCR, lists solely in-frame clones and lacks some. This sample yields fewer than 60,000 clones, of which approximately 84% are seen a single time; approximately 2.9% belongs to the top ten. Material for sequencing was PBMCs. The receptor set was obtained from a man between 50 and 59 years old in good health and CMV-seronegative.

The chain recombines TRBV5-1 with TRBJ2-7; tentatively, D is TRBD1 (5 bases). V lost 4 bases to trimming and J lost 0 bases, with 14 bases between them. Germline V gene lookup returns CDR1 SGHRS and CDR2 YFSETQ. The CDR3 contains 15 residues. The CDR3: CASSPLDSSSYEQYF. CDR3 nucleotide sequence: TGCGCCAGCAGCCCCTTAGACAGTTCCTCCTACGAGCAGTACTTC.

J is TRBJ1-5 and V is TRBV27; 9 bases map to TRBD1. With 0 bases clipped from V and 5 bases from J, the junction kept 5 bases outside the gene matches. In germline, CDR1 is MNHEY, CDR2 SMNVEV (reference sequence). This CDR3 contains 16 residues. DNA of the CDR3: TGTGCCAGCAGTTTATCCCCGGGACAGGGCTATCAGCCCCAGCATTTT. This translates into CASSLSPGQGYQPQHF.

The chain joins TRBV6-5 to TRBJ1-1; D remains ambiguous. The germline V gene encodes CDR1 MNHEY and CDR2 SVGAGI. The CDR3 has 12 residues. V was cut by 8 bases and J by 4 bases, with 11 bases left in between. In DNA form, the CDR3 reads TGTGCCAGCCGTCCGGGAGGCACTGAAGCTTTCTTT. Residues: CASRPGGTEAFF.

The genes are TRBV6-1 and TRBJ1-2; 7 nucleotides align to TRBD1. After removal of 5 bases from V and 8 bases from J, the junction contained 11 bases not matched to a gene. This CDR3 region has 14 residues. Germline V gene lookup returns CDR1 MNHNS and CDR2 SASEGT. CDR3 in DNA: TGTGCCAGCAGTCCTGAGAACAGGGGTTACGGCTACACCTTC. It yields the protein CASSPENRGYGYTF.

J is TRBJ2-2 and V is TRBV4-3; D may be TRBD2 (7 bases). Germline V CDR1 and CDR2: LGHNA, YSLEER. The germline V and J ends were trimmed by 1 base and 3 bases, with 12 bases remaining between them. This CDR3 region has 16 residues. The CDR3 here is CASSQARGGDTGELFF. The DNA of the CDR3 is TGCGCCAGCAGCCAAGCTCGCGGGGGCGACACCGGGGAGCTGTTTTTT.

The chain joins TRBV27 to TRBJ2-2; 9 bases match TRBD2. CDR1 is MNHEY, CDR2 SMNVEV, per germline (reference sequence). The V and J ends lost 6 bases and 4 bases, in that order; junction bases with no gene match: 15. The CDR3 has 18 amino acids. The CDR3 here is CASRYGAGGPSGTGELFF. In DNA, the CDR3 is TGTGCCAGCAGATATGGGGCGGGGGGGCCTTCAGGCACCGGGGAGCTGTTTTTT.

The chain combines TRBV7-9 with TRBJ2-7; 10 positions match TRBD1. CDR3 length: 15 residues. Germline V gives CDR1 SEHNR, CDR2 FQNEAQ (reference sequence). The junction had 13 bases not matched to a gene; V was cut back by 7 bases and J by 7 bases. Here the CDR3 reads CASTPAGQGWREQYF. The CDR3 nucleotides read TGTGCCAGCACCCCGGCGGGACAGGGGTGGAGGGAGCAGTACTTC.

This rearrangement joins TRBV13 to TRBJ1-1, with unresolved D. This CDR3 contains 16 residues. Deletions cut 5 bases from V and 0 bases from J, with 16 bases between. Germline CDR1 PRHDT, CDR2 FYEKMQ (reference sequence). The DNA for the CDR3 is TGTGCCAGCAGCCCCCGAAAAAGAGGCCTGAACACTGAAGCTTTCTTT. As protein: CASSPRKRGLNTEAFF.

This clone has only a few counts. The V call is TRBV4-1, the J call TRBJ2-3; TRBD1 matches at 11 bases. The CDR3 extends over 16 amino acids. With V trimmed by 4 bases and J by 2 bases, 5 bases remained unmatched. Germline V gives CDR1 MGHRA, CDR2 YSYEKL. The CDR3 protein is CASSPGTGGTTDTQYF. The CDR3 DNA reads TGCGCCAGCAGCCCAGGGACAGGGGGTACCACAGATACGCAGTATTTT.

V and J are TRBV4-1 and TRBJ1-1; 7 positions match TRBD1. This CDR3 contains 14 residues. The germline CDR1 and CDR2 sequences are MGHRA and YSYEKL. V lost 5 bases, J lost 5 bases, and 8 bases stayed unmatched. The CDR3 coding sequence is TGCGCCAGCAGCACAGGGGCAGGGGTAACTGAAGCTTTCTTT. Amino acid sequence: CASSTGAGVTEAFF.

The CDR3 region has the DNA TGTGCCAGTACAAGAGGGGGCTCTGGAAACACCATATATTTT. Translating gives CASTRGGSGNTIYF. The rearrangement links TRBV19 to TRBJ1-3; D might be TRBD1 (6 bases). Germline V gene sequence: CDR1 LNHDA, CDR2 SQIVND (reference sequence). V lost 7 bases and J 0 bases, leaving 10 bases between the germline ends. The CDR3 loop spans 14 amino acids.

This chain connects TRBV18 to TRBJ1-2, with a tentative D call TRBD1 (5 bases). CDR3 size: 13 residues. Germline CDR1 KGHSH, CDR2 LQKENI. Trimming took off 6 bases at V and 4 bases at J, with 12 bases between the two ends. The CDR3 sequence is CASSLGDSYGYTF. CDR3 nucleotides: TGTGCCAGCTCTCTCGGAGACAGCTATGGCTACACCTTC.

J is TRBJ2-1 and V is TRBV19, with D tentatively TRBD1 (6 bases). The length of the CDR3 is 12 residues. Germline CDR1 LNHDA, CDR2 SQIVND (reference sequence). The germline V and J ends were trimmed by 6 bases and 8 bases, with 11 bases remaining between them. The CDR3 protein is CASRQGIDEQFF. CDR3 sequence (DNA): TGTGCCAGTAGACAGGGAATCGATGAGCAGTTCTTC.